This passage covers 13 T cell receptor beta chains from one sample sequenced in a study of identical twins. TCRdb recomputed calls from the 5' RACE reads with MiXCR, one row per CDR3 protein. The sample comprises approximately 300,000 distinct CDR3 sequences, roughly 9.7% of which are singletons, and roughly 6.8% rests with the top ten. A further study also used this sample, focusing on yellow fever vaccine responses in identical twins.

Material: CD8+ T cells sorted from blood. The receptors stem from a woman aged 18-29 years in good health.

This clonotype was found many times. This chain links TRBV5-1 with TRBJ1-4, with D uncertain. The V end lost 3 bases, the J end lost 4 bases, and 7 bases lay between the germline ends. The length of the CDR3 is 13 residues. Germline lookup yields CDR1 SGHRS and CDR2 YFSETQ. The CDR3 protein is CASSSSVNEKLFF. The CDR3 coding sequence is TGCGCCAGCAGCTCGTCGGTTAATGAAAAACTGTTTTTT.

The chain carries TRBV12-3 or TRBV12-4 and TRBJ2-7, with 7 bases lining up with TRBD2. The CDR3 consists of 16 residues. The ends lost 5 bases at V and 3 bases at J; junction bases unmatched: 13. The CDR3 region is CASSTRSGNRGYEQYF. The CDR3 nucleotides are TGTGCCAGCAGTACCCGAAGCGGGAATCGGGGCTACGAGCAGTACTTC.

The chain recombines TRBV15 with TRBJ2-1; 9 bases fit TRBD2. The CDR3 contains 15 residues. V trimming: 1 base; J trimming: 5 bases; junction bases outside the gene matches: 3. Looked up from germline, CDR1 is LNHNV and CDR2 is YYDKDF (reference sequence). The CDR3 reads CATSRGGGAHNEQFF. In nucleotides, the CDR3 is TGTGCCACCAGCAGAGGCGGGGGGGCACACAATGAGCAGTTCTTC.

This clonotype was seen ten or more times. The V gene is TRBV9, the J gene TRBJ2-2; 14 bases line up with TRBD2. J was trimmed by 6 bases and V by 1 base; bases with no gene match: 14. The CDR3 covers 20 residues. Looked up from germline, CDR1 is SGDLS and CDR2 is YYNGEE. CDR3 residues: CASSVHHTGTSGSGSGELFF. The DNA of the CDR3 is TGTGCCAGCAGCGTACATCATACCGGGACTAGCGGGAGCGGATCCGGGGAGCTGTTTTTT.

This clonotype was detected ten times or more. This chain connects TRBV10-3 to TRBJ2-7; 12 bases map to TRBD2. V shed 11 bases and J 2 bases; nucleotides not matched to a gene: 13. The CDR3 contains 16 residues. The germline gives CDR1 ENHRY, CDR2 SYGVKD. Here the CDR3 DNA reads TGTGCCGGCAGTGGGTCTGGACTAGCGGGGACCTACGAGCAGTACTTC. Translating it yields CAGSGSGLAGTYEQYF.

This clonotype appeared many times. The chain is built from TRBV5-1 and TRBJ2-7; perhaps D is TRBD1 or TRBD2 (5 bases each). This CDR3 contains 14 residues. Between the trimmed V and J ends, which lost 0 bases and 5 bases, there was a span of 12 bases. Germline-derived CDR1 and CDR2 are SGHRS and YFSETQ. The CDR3 region has the DNA TGCGCCAGCAGCTTGGGAGGGGTCATCCACGAGCAGTACTTC. As protein: CASSLGGVIHEQYF.

The chain has TRBV20-1 and TRBJ2-1, with TRBD2 matching 9 bases. There are 16 residues in the CDR3. J lost 6 bases, V lost 1 base, and 10 bases had no gene match. The germline V gene has CDR1 DFQATT and CDR2 SNEGSKA (reference sequence). The CDR3 sequence is CSARGRVSGSPNEQFF. The CDR3 nucleotides read TGCAGTGCTAGAGGAAGGGTTAGCGGGAGTCCCAATGAGCAGTTCTTC.

This clonotype has just a few counts. V and J are TRBV5-5 and TRBJ2-7; D not resolved. V was clipped by 0 bases and J by 3 bases, with 10 bases between them. This CDR3 is 14 amino acids long. Per germline, CDR1 SGHKS and CDR2 YYEKEE (reference sequence). The CDR3: CASSLANQDYEQYF. In DNA form, the CDR3 reads TGTGCCAGCAGCTTGGCCAATCAGGACTACGAGCAGTACTTC.

This chain links TRBV19 with TRBJ2-1, with a tentative D call TRBD2 (6 bases). Trimming stripped 3 bases from V and 4 bases from J, with 10 bases between. The CDR3 is 14 amino acids. Germline V gene lookup returns CDR1 LNHDA and CDR2 SQIVND (reference sequence). The CDR3 region has the DNA TGTGCCAGTAGTATCCAGGCGGGGTACAATGAGCAGTTCTTC. Residues: CASSIQAGYNEQFF.

This clonotype was counted only a few times. V and J are TRBV7-2 and TRBJ1-1; 9 bases are shared with TRBD1. Losses at the gene ends were 5 bases for V and 4 bases for J; bases not matched to a gene: 2. Germline V gene data show CDR1 as SGHTA and CDR2 as FQGNSA. This CDR3 spans 13 amino acids. This CDR3 reads CASSMDRGTEAFF. The CDR3 nucleotides read TGTGCCAGCAGCATGGACAGGGGCACTGAAGCTTTCTTT.

The chain couples TRBV28 to TRBJ2-7; D unclear. Germline V CDR1 and CDR2: MDHEN, SYDVKM. This CDR3 region has 16 residues. The V end lost 1 base, the J end lost 2 bases, and 15 bases lay between the germline ends. The CDR3 spells CASSLFRGRIPYEQYF. CDR3 in DNA: TGTGCCAGCAGTTTATTCCGAGGACGTATTCCCTACGAGCAGTACTTC.

For this clonotype: One end of the junction does not line up with germline, which may come from a read error. This rearrangement joins TRBV7-7 to TRBJ2-5; maybe TRBD2 (6 bases). The CDR3 totals 14 residues. Germline V lookup: CDR1 SSHAT, CDR2 FNYEAQ (reference sequence). Written as DNA, the CDR3 is TGTGCTAGCAGTAGGAGGGGATCTCAAGAGACCCAGTACTTC. Protein: CASSRRGSQETQYF.

The chain uses TRBV9 and TRBJ2-3; D is uncertain. CDR1 is SGDLS, CDR2 YYNGEE, per germline. The CDR3 runs to 13 residues. The germline V and J ends were trimmed by 0 bases and 1 base, with 3 bases remaining between them. CDR3 in amino acids: CASSVGRTDTQYF. CDR3 in DNA: TGTGCCAGCAGCGTAGGACGCACAGATACGCAGTATTTT.